Listed below are T cell receptor beta chains from one sample, sequenced in a study of blood T cells in healthy people across ages. TCRdb recomputed calls from the 5' RACE reads with MiXCR, one row per CDR3 protein. The sample lists about 640,000 distinct CDR3 sequences; roughly three fifths were seen once. Sample: blood. These receptors were obtained from a man in his sixties in good health. Both conserved end residues are part of each CDR3. The D gene is left open where the match is weak. Some rows have no size entry. The others give once, few or many, or a class for an expanded clone.

-,-,TRBJ2-6,TRBV7-2,CASSFASGANVLTF,TGTGCCAGCAGCTTCGCCTCTGGGGCCAACGTCCTGACTTTC
TRBD1,-,TRBJ2-5,TRBV12-3/TRBV12-4,CASSLLQGVGETQYF,TGTGCCAGCAGTCTCCTACAGGGGGTCGGGGAGACCCAGTACTTC
-,-,TRBJ2-7,TRBV20-1,CSALTGISYEQYF,TGCAGTGCCCTTACAGGGATCTCCTACGAGCAGTACTTC
TRBD1,-,TRBJ2-7,TRBV6-1,CASSDSAGTGAVYEQYF,TGTGCCAGCAGTGATTCTGCGGGGACAGGGGCCGTCTACGAGCAGTACTTC
TRBD1,-,TRBJ2-1,TRBV7-2,CASSPQGGVDEQFF,TGTGCCAGCAGCCCTCAAGGGGGCGTTGATGAGCAGTTCTTC
-,-,TRBJ2-7,TRBV12-3/TRBV12-4,CASSIRGQLKTYEQYF,TGTGCCAGCAGCATAAGAGGACAGCTTAAAACCTACGAGCAGTACTTC
-,few,TRBJ2-3,TRBV10-3,CAISPASSTDTQYF,TGTGCCATCAGTCCGGCTTCTTCGACAGATACGCAGTATTTT
TRBD1,-,TRBJ2-1,TRBV7-9,CASSIGTGEGNEQFF,TGTGCCAGCAGCATCGGGACAGGGGAGGGCAATGAGCAGTTCTTC
-,-,TRBJ1-2,TRBV6-1,CASSEFGVGSYGYTF,TGTGCCAGCAGTGAATTTGGGGTTGGTAGCTATGGCTACACCTTC
TRBD2,-,TRBJ2-5,TRBV2,CASTRGLAAQKTQYF,TGTGCCAGCACCCGGGGACTAGCGGCCCAAAAGACCCAGTACTTC
-,-,TRBJ2-5,TRBV21-1,CASSKGRLETRYF,TGTGCCAGCAGCAAAGGGAGGTTGGAGACCCGGTACTTC
-,-,TRBJ2-5,TRBV6-1,CASSDWQQETQYF,TGTGCCAGCAGTGATTGGCAGCAAGAGACCCAGTACTTC
TRBD2,-,TRBJ2-1,TRBV7-8,CASSLTGLAVYNEQFF,TGTGCCAGCAGCCTGACCGGACTAGCGGTTTACAATGAGCAGTTCTTC
TRBD1,-,TRBJ1-5,TRBV20-1,CSASSWDRADRPQHF,TGCAGTGCTAGTAGCTGGGACAGGGCTGATCGGCCCCAGCATTTT
TRBD1,-,TRBJ2-7,TRBV7-9,CASSLGSGGQGIEQYF,TGTGCCAGCAGCTTAGGCTCAGGGGGACAGGGTATCGAGCAGTACTTC
TRBD2,-,TRBJ2-7,TRBV20-1,CSARRAGPYEQYF,TGCAGTGCTAGGCGAGCGGGGCCCTACGAGCAGTACTTC
-,-,TRBJ2-7,TRBV20-1,CSANAGTSRMAQYF,TGCAGTGCCAATGCCGGGACATCGAGGATGGCCCAGTACTTC
TRBD2,-,TRBJ2-3,TRBV27,CASTDQPGLAGALRAGTQYF,TGTGCCAGCACCGACCAGCCGGGACTAGCGGGGGCCCTGCGTGCTGGTACGCAGTATTTT
-,-,TRBJ2-6,TRBV10-3,CAISEADSGANVLTF,TGTGCCATCAGTGAAGCGGACTCTGGGGCCAACGTCCTGACTTTC
-,few,TRBJ1-1,TRBV29-1,CSVEEGGGTEAFF,TGCAGCGTTGAAGAGGGGGGAGGCACTGAAGCTTTCTTT
-,-,TRBJ2-5,TRBV3-1,CASSHGGSQETQYF,TGTGCCAGCAGCCACGGGGGAAGCCAAGAGACCCAGTACTTC
TRBD2,-,TRBJ2-7,TRBV3-1,CASQTGTNSYEQYF,TGTGCCAGCCAAACCGGGACTAACTCCTACGAGCAGTACTTC
TRBD1,once,TRBJ1-1,TRBV6-6,CASTQQGAAEMNTEAFF,TGTGCCAGCACCCAACAGGGGGCGGCGGAAATGAACACTGAAGCTTTCTTT
TRBD2,-,TRBJ2-5,TRBV5-4,CASSLVLAGGQETQYF,TGTGCCAGCAGCTTGGTTCTAGCGGGGGGACAAGAGACCCAGTACTTC
-,-,TRBJ2-3,TRBV29-1,CSVPDTQYF,TGCAGCGTTCCTGATACGCAGTATTTT